The 16 T cell receptor beta chains below all came from one sample that was sequenced in a study of technical replicates of blood from several donors (TCRdb year 2017). Preparation of the library involved the immunoSEQ multiplex PCR assay. TCRdb retrieved this table from immuneACCESS and kept in-frame rearrangements only. Not all clones are present; in checked studies, unresolved V genes account for under half, and no reason is known for the remainder. For this sample there are tens of thousands of clones; around 91% appear just once. The top ten clones comprise roughly 0.4% of the sample. The sample comprised T cells isolated from PBMCs. These receptors all come from a human donor in good health. Some clones in this sample may be carry-over from other donors' samples.

This chain links TRBV10-1 with TRBJ2-7; D is perhaps TRBD1 (7 bases). The germline V and J ends were trimmed by 0 bases and 4 bases, with 13 bases remaining between them. The CDR3 extends over 15 amino acids. Germline V gene data show CDR1 as WNHNN and CDR2 as SYGVQD (reference sequence). The CDR3 loop reads CASSESEGAGYEQYF. CDR3 DNA: TGCGCCAGCAGTGAGTCGGAGGGGGCGGGGTACGAGCAGTACTTC.

V usage is TRBV5-1 and J usage is TRBJ1-2, with TRBD1 as a possible D gene (6 bases). CDR1 is SGHRS, CDR2 YFSETQ, per germline. The CDR3 has 17 amino acids. The germline V and J ends were trimmed by 4 bases and 2 bases, with 21 bases remaining between them. CDR3: CASSGMGADIRNYGYTF. CDR3 nucleotides: TGCGCCAGCAGCGGAATGGGGGCGGACATACGAAACTATGGCTACACCTTC.

This clone appeared once. The rearrangement links TRBV7-6 to TRBJ2-3, with D tentatively TRBD1 (5 bases). CDR3 size: 15 residues. Per germline, CDR1 SGHVS and CDR2 FNYEAQ. The V end was cut by 5 bases, the J end by 1 base, with 13 bases between. The CDR3 nucleotides read TGTGCCAGCAGCCCCTGGCAGGGCCGCACAGATACGCAGTATTTT. It specifies CASSPWQGRTDTQYF.

The chain uses TRBV11-2 and TRBJ1-1; no definite D call. Germline loops: CDR1 SGHAT, CDR2 FQNNGV. With 1 base removed from V and 5 bases from J, the gap between germline ends came to 11 bases. This CDR3 comprises 14 residues. CDR3 sequence reads: CASSLGSSGTEAFF. CDR3 in DNA: TGTGCCAGCAGCTTAGGCTCGTCAGGAACTGAAGCTTTCTTT.

CDR3 loop: CASSLSDSLEQYF. DNA for the CDR3: TGTGCCAGCAGTTTATCCGACAGCCTCGAGCAGTACTTC. The chain uses TRBV27 and TRBJ2-7; TRBD1 might be the D (5 bases). This CDR3 is 13 amino acids long. Germline V CDR1 and CDR2: MNHEY, SMNVEV (reference sequence). V dropped 0 bases and J dropped 6 bases, with 9 bases sitting between them.

V gene TRBV25-1 combines with J gene TRBJ1-2; no reliable D call. The CDR3 runs 13 residues. CDR1 MGHDK and CDR2 SYGVNS come from the germline V gene. Deletions cut 4 bases from V and 7 bases from J, with 13 bases between. CDR3 bases: TGTGCCAGCAGTGGCGGGTCACCTTTTGGCTACACCTTC. Translation: CASSGGSPFGYTF.

The V and J genes are TRBV7-9 and TRBJ1-4; TRBD1 aligns across 8 bases. Germline V gene data show CDR1 as SEHNR and CDR2 as FQNEAQ (reference sequence). V trimming: 5 bases; J trimming: 7 bases; junction bases outside the gene matches: 18. The CDR3 runs 18 residues. The CDR3 sequence is CASSSTGTGFRMGEKLFF. The CDR3 DNA sequence: TGTGCCAGCAGCAGCACCGGGACAGGCTTCCGTATGGGTGAAAAACTGTTTTTT.

The chain combines TRBV29-1 with TRBJ1-1, with 8 bases matching TRBD1. From germline, CDR1 is SQVTM and CDR2 ANQGSEA. The CDR3 is 14 residues long. V dropped 3 bases and J dropped 3; count of bases not matched to a gene: 6. CDR3 DNA sequence: TGCAGCGTTGACAGGACAGGGATCGACACTGAAGCTTTCTTT. It yields the protein CSVDRTGIDTEAFF. Full variable domain (rest looked up from reference TRBV29-1 and TRBJ1-1): SAVISQKPSRDICQRGTSLTIQCQVDSQVTMMFWYRQQPGQSLTLIATANQGSEATYESGFVIDKFPISRPNLTFSTLTVSNMSPEDSSIYLCSVDRTGIDTEAFFGQGTRLTVV.

The chain combines TRBV30 with TRBJ1-6; D is possibly TRBD1 (6 bases). The V gene lost 0 bases and the J gene lost 5 bases, with 14 bases spanning the gap. From germline, CDR1 is GTSNPN and CDR2 SVGIG (reference sequence). The CDR3 is 16 amino acids. CDR3 DNA: TGTGCCTGGAGTGTACAAGAGGGACATGATAATTCACCCCTCCACTTT. Its protein is CAWSVQEGHDNSPLHF.

V usage is TRBV4-1 and J usage is TRBJ1-5; D not certain. Deletions cut 1 base from V and 6 bases from J, with 7 bases between. CDR1 and CDR2 (germline): MGHRA, YSYEKL. The CDR3 sequence is 13 residues long. In nucleotides, the CDR3 is TGCGCCAGCAGCCAAGGACTAGGTCAGCCCCAGCATTTT. This codes for CASSQGLGQPQHF.

The sample holds many counts of this clone. The rearrangement joins TRBV19 to TRBJ2-7; 7 bases line up with TRBD2. Trimming took 4 bases from V and 2 from J; bases not matched to a gene: 8. Germline-derived CDR1 and CDR2 are LNHDA and SQIVND (reference sequence). The CDR3 consists of 15 residues. CDR3 DNA sequence: TGTGCCAGTAGTACCGCAGCGGGACGAACCTACGAGCAGTACTTC. Protein: CASSTAAGRTYEQYF.

This sequence joins TRBV29-1 and TRBJ2-7, with D perhaps TRBD2 (5 bases). Germline lookup yields CDR1 SQVTM and CDR2 ANQGSEA. The CDR3 contains 13 residues. The V and J ends lost 1 base and 4 bases respectively, with 11 bases between them. The CDR3 DNA sequence: TGCAGCGTTGAAGGCCAAGGCGGGTACGAGCAGTACTTC. Residues: CSVEGQGGYEQYF.

The chain is built from TRBV20-1 and TRBJ2-3, with unresolved D. V lost 6 bases, J lost 5 bases, and 6 bases lay in between. This CDR3 contains 10 residues. Germline V gene sequence: CDR1 DFQATT, CDR2 SNEGSKA (reference sequence). The CDR3 region has the DNA TGCAGTGCAAATCAAGATACGCAGTATTTT. Translated, it gives CSANQDTQYF.

In regard to this clone: Germline and junction disagree at one end, which may indicate a read error. The chain has TRBV29-1 and TRBJ1-1, with unresolved D. This CDR3 has 12 amino acids. CDR1 SQVTM and CDR2 ANQGSEA come from the germline V gene. This CDR3 is CSVEDNPYEAFF. The CDR3 nucleotides are TGCAGCGTCGAAGACAATCCCTATGAAGCTTTCTTT.

The chain links TRBV7-8 to TRBJ2-1, with TRBD2 identical over 9 bases. The length of the CDR3 is 15 residues. J was trimmed by 12 bases and V by 1 base; bases with no gene match: 10. Germline V gene data show CDR1 as SGHVS and CDR2 as FQNEAQ. The CDR3 sequence is CASSLGLAGKRSQFF. CDR3 DNA sequence: TGTGCCAGCAGCTTAGGGCTAGCGGGGAAGCGGTCGCAGTTCTTC.

This chain joins TRBV19 and TRBJ2-3; TRBD2 is a possible D gene (6 bases). The CDR3 loop spans 14 amino acids. CDR1 is LNHDA and CDR2 is SQIVND in the germline V gene (reference sequence). The V and J ends lost 4 bases and 1 base respectively, with 9 bases between them. The CDR3 protein is CASSKGGGTDTQYF. DNA for the CDR3: TGTGCCAGTAGTAAGGGAGGAGGCACAGATACGCAGTATTTT.